The 19 T cell receptor beta chains below all came from one sample that was sequenced in a study of cytomegalovirus exposure and HLA in healthy donors (dated by TCRdb to about 2017). Library method: the immunoSEQ multiplex PCR assay. The multiplex PCR relied on a mix of 60 forward primers for TCR Vbeta segments and 13 reverse primers for TCR Jbeta segments. Not all clones reach the TCRdb copy of this immuneACCESS table, which keeps in-frame sequences only. Checked studies attribute under half of the gap to unresolved V genes and leave the rest unexplained. This sample is represented by 70,000 to 80,000 clones; about 81% of them were singletons. 8% to 9% of the sample lies in the top ten. The sequencing sample was made of PBMCs. These TCRs come from a woman in her thirties or forties in good health and CMV-seropositive.

V and J are TRBV7-2 and TRBJ1-5; 9 bases fit TRBD1. The CDR3 spans 14 residues. Looked up from germline, CDR1 is SGHTA and CDR2 is FQGNSA. V was clipped by 5 bases and J by 5 bases; unmatched bases: 4. The CDR3 region is CASSGQGTHQPQHF. The CDR3 DNA reads TGTGCCAGCAGCGGACAGGGGACTCATCAGCCCCAGCATTTT. The full variable domain, with the rest looked up from reference TRBV7-2 and TRBJ1-5, is GAGVSQSPSNKVTEKGKDVELRCDPISGHTALYWYRQSLGQGLEFLIYFQGNSAPDKSGLPSDRFSAERTGGSVSTLTIQRTQQEDSAVYLCASSGQGTHQPQHFGDGTRLSIL.

This chain links TRBV5-8 with TRBJ2-3; 8 nucleotides agree with TRBD1. Germline lookup yields CDR1 SGHTS and CDR2 YDEGEE. V gave up 4 bases and J gave up 1 base; unmatched junction bases: 2. The length of the CDR3 is 14 residues. The CDR3 DNA follows: TGTGCCAGCAGCCTGGACAGGGGCACAGATACGCAGTATTTT. Translating it yields CASSLDRGTDTQYF. The full variable domain, its missing parts supplied by reference TRBV5-8 and TRBJ2-3, is EAGVTQSPTHLIKTRGQQATLRCSPISGHTSVYWYQQALGLGLQFLLWYDEGEERNRGNFPPRFSGRQFPNYSSELNVNALELEDSALYLCASSLDRGTDTQYFGPGTRLTVL.

This rearrangement joins TRBV5-1 to TRBJ2-7; tentatively, D is TRBD1 (5 bases). Germline CDR1 and CDR2: SGHRS and YFSETQ. Trimming shortened V by 0 bases and J by 0 bases, and 13 bases separated the two germline ends. The CDR3 is made up of 16 amino acids. The CDR3 loop reads CASSLVVQANSYEQYF. CDR3 coding DNA: TGCGCCAGCAGCTTGGTCGTACAGGCCAACTCCTACGAGCAGTACTTC.

The rearrangement joins TRBV30 to TRBJ1-2; D is uncertain. The V gene's germline CDR1 is GTSNPN and CDR2 SVGIG (reference sequence). V gave up 2 bases and J gave up 6 bases, with 13 bases separating them. This CDR3 contains 13 residues. The CDR3 DNA sequence: TGTGCCTGGAGTCGGGAGTATACCGATGGCTACACCTTC. This translates into CAWSREYTDGYTF.

This clone showed up just once. The CDR3 sequence is CAAHGAGALVPQHF. CDR3 DNA: TGTGCCGCCCACGGGGCAGGGGCTCTGGTGCCCCAGCATTTT. This chain uses TRBV28 with TRBJ1-5; D is possibly TRBD1 (6 bases). CDR1 MDHEN and CDR2 SYDVKM come from the germline V gene. The CDR3 extends over 14 amino acids. Trimming took 11 bases from V and 9 from J, leaving 23 bases between them.

The chain is built from TRBV28 and TRBJ1-2; no firm D call. Trimming pared 8 bases from V and 8 bases from J, leaving 15 bases between. CDR1 and CDR2 (germline): MDHEN, SYDVKM. The CDR3 covers 12 residues. The CDR3 region has the DNA TGTGCCAGCGGACGAACTAGACAAGGCTACACCTTC. This codes for CASGRTRQGYTF.

This chain links TRBV19 with TRBJ1-5, with 7 bases fitting TRBD1. This CDR3 has 15 amino acids. Germline-derived CDR1 and CDR2 are LNHDA and SQIVND (reference sequence). V was pared by 3 bases and J by 6 bases, with 8 bases of the junction left unmatched. For the CDR3, the DNA is TGTGCCAGTAGTATCACAGGGGACTCGGGTCAGCCCCAGCATTTT. This gives the protein CASSITGDSGQPQHF.

The chain couples TRBV6-6 to TRBJ2-3; perhaps TRBD1 as D (5 bases). CDR3 size: 11 residues. V lost 7 bases to trimming and J lost 10 bases, with 12 bases between them. Germline values: CDR1 MNHNY, CDR2 SVGAGI (reference sequence). The CDR3: CASNLREAQYF. The CDR3 DNA reads as TGTGCCAGCAACCTCAGGGAAGCGCAGTATTTT.

This clone was seen a handful of times. The rearrangement links TRBV11-1 to TRBJ2-2; 7 positions match TRBD1. The CDR3 runs 14 residues. CDR1 and CDR2 from the germline V gene are SGHAT and FQDESV (reference sequence). V gave up 4 bases and J gave up 3 bases; unmatched junction bases: 2. CDR3 nucleotide sequence: TGTGCCAGCAGCTCGGGACAGTACACCGGGGAGCTGTTTTTT. This translates into CASSSGQYTGELFF.

The chain recombines TRBV7-3 with TRBJ2-2, with TRBD2 identical over 10 bases. After removal of 2 bases from V and 7 bases from J, the junction contained 10 bases not matched to a gene. This CDR3 has 17 residues. Per the germline V gene, CDR1 is SGHTA and CDR2 is FQGTGA. CDR3 protein: CASSLSPAGGPGGELFF. In DNA form, the CDR3 reads TGTGCCAGCAGCTTATCTCCAGCGGGGGGGCCCGGCGGGGAGCTGTTTTTT.

V usage is TRBV9 and J usage is TRBJ2-7; 9 bases are a match to TRBD1. This CDR3 contains 15 residues. J gave up 5 bases and V 0 bases, and 6 bases lay outside the gene matches. The germline V gene has CDR1 SGDLS and CDR2 YYNGEE. CDR3 nucleotides: TGTGCCAGCAGCGTAGAAGGGACAGGGCACCACGAGCAGTACTTC. Its protein is CASSVEGTGHHEQYF. Variable domain in full (rest from reference TRBV9 and TRBJ2-7): DSGVTQTPKHLITATGQRVTLRCSPRSGDLSVYWYQQSLDQGLQFLIQYYNGEERAKGNILERFSAQQFPDLHSELNLSSLELGDSALYFCASSVEGTGHHEQYFGPGTRLTVT.

CDR3 in DNA: TGTGCCAGCAGTGATCATAGCGGGGGGGCGGGAGATACGCAGTATTTT. This codes for CASSDHSGGAGDTQYF. This rearrangement joins TRBV6-1 to TRBJ2-3, with TRBD2 identical over 11 bases. Per the germline V gene, CDR1 is MNHNS and CDR2 is SASEGT. Losses at the gene ends were 3 bases for V and 5 bases for J; bases not matched to a gene: 7. The CDR3 has 16 residues.

The chain joins TRBV7-7 to TRBJ2-1; no reliable D call. CDR3 length: 14 amino acids. Germline CDR1 and CDR2: SSHAT and FNYEAQ (reference sequence). Trimming cost V 3 bases and J 4 bases, with 10 bases left between them. In DNA form, the CDR3 reads TGTGCCAGCAGCTTGATGGGCCTGTACAATGAGCAGTTCTTC. Translating it yields CASSLMGLYNEQFF.

This chain uses TRBV19 with TRBJ2-3; TRBD1 matches 9 bases. With 6 bases clipped from V and 2 bases from J, the junction kept 3 bases outside the gene matches. Germline V CDR1 and CDR2: LNHDA, SQIVND (reference sequence). The CDR3 extends over 14 amino acids. The CDR3 sequence: CASSTGGDTDTQYF. Written as DNA, the CDR3 is TGTGCCAGTAGCACAGGGGGCGACACAGATACGCAGTATTTT.

The chain employs TRBV7-9 and TRBJ1-4; 7 bases line up with TRBD1. This CDR3 has 13 amino acids. The V segment lost 5 bases and the J segment 4 bases; nucleotides outside the gene matches: 1. Germline V gene sequence: CDR1 SEHNR, CDR2 FQNEAQ (reference sequence). CDR3 sequence: CASSRDSNEKLFF. CDR3 DNA sequence: TGTGCCAGCAGCCGGGACAGTAATGAAAAACTGTTTTTT. The variable domain in full, completed from reference TRBV7-9 and TRBJ1-4, reads DTGVSQNPRHKITKRGQNVTFRCDPISEHNRLYWYRQTLGQGPEFLTYFQNEAQLEKSRLLSDRFSAERPKGSFSTLEIQRTEQGDSAMYLCASSRDSNEKLFFGSGTQLSVL.

This chain connects TRBV6-6 to TRBJ1-2, with 8 bases aligning to TRBD1. CDR1 MNHNY and CDR2 SVGAGI come from the germline V gene (reference sequence). The CDR3 has 13 amino acids. Losses at the gene ends were 5 bases for V and 4 bases for J; bases not matched to a gene: 3. Written as DNA, the CDR3 is TGTGCCAGCAGTCAGGGGGCGGGCTATGGCTACACCTTC. Its protein product is CASSQGAGYGYTF.

V and J are TRBV19 and TRBJ1-4, with D possibly matching TRBD1 (6 bases). Per germline, CDR1 LNHDA and CDR2 SQIVND (reference sequence). The CDR3 is 19 residues long. V was pared by 4 bases and J by 0 bases, with 21 bases between. The CDR3 nucleotides read TGTGCCAGTAGTAGGCCCCGGGGGGGGCGTATTGCAACTAATGAAAAACTGTTTTTT. Its translation is CASSRPRGGRIATNEKLFF.

This clone was detected only once. V and J are TRBV4-3 and TRBJ2-1; TRBD2 matches at 7 bases. CDR1 LGHNA and CDR2 YSLEER come from the germline V gene. Trimming at V came to 7 bases and at J to 9 bases, leaving 15 bases not matched to a gene. The CDR3 is made up of 15 amino acids. CDR3 coding DNA: TGCGCCAGCACCCCAGGGTTGCTTGCGGGGGTTGAGCAGTTCTTC. Its translation: CASTPGLLAGVEQFF.

The genes are TRBV5-1 and TRBJ2-1; a possible D gene is TRBD2 (6 bases). The CDR3 length is 13 residues. The V and J ends lost 4 bases and 6 bases respectively, with 11 bases between them. The germline gives CDR1 SGHRS, CDR2 YFSETQ. The CDR3: CASSLGTPNEQFF. CDR3 coding DNA: TGCGCCAGCAGCCTCGGGACTCCCAATGAGCAGTTCTTC.